The 31 T cell receptor beta chains in this list originate from one sample, sequenced in a study of cytotoxic CD8 clonotypes in ibrutinib-treated CLL. Libraries were prepared by immunoSEQ multiplex PCR; TCRdb keeps only in-frame clonotypes and omits some of them. Found here are approximately 190,000 clones, roughly three quarters of them singletons; the top ten hold over 10%. Specimen: PBMCs, collected after 12 months of ibrutinib treatment. These receptors all come from a human donor with chronic lymphocytic leukemia.

This chain joins TRBV9 and TRBJ2-5; D uncertain. This CDR3 spans 15 amino acids. CDR1 is SGDLS and CDR2 is YYNGEE in the germline V gene. V shed 0 bases and J shed 1 base, with 10 bases lying between them. The CDR3 bases are TGTGCCAGCAGCGTAGAGGCCAGCCGCCAAGAGACCCAGTACTTC. This encodes CASSVEASRQETQYF.

The chain joins TRBV6-5 to TRBJ2-1; 14 bases map to TRBD2. V shed 1 base and J 7 bases; nucleotides not matched to a gene: 3. Germline CDR1 and CDR2: MNHEY and SVGAGI. CDR3 length: 16 amino acids. The CDR3 region has the DNA TGTGCCAGCAGTTACTGGACTAGCGGGGGGCCAAATGAGCAGTTCTTC. Its translation is CASSYWTSGGPNEQFF.

The chain recombines TRBV7-6 with TRBJ2-5; possibly TRBD2 for D (5 bases). CDR1 and CDR2 from the germline V gene are SGHVS and FNYEAQ. V was shortened by 6 bases and J by 5 bases, with 13 bases between the two germline ends. The CDR3 spans 13 residues. The CDR3 is CASRGPGSETQYF. As DNA, the CDR3 is TGTGCCAGCAGAGGACCGGGGTCGGAGACCCAGTACTTC.

DNA for the CDR3: TGTGCCAGCAGCACCCTCTGGGAGTCCAACTATGGCTACACCTTC. Residues: CASSTLWESNYGYTF. The chain joins TRBV9 to TRBJ1-2; D is unclear. V lost 4 bases and J lost 2, with 15 bases in between. There are 15 residues in the CDR3. CDR1 and CDR2 (germline): SGDLS, YYNGEE. The full variable domain, completed using reference TRBV9 and TRBJ1-2, is DSGVTQTPKHLITATGQRVTLRCSPRSGDLSVYWYQQSLDQGLQFLIQYYNGEERAKGNILERFSAQQFPDLHSELNLSSLELGDSALYFCASSTLWESNYGYTFGSGTRLTVV.

The chain combines TRBV11-2 with TRBJ2-1, with D unclear. Germline assignment: CDR1 SGHAT and CDR2 FQNNGV. V gave up 0 bases and J gave up 7 bases, with 10 bases separating them. The CDR3 contains 14 residues. The CDR3 DNA reads as TGTGCCAGCAGCTTAGATCTCCAACGGAATGAGCAGTTCTTC. It translates to CASSLDLQRNEQFF.

This clone was seen only once. This chain links TRBV4-1 with TRBJ2-7, with 10 bases fitting TRBD2. J gave up 1 base and V 2 bases, and 2 bases lay outside the gene matches. CDR3 length: 15 residues. The germline CDR1 and CDR2 sequences are MGHRA and YSYEKL. This CDR3 is CASSQQTSGSYEQYF. In DNA, the CDR3 is TGCGCCAGCAGCCAACAGACTAGCGGGTCCTACGAGCAGTACTTC.

V usage is TRBV25-1 and J usage is TRBJ2-1, with D perhaps matching TRBD1 (6 bases). Between the trimmed V and J ends, which lost 3 bases and 9 bases, there was a span of 21 bases. The length of the CDR3 is 16 residues. The germline gives CDR1 MGHDK, CDR2 SYGVNS. Written as DNA, the CDR3 is TGTGCCAGCAGTGATAAACAGGGCACCCTCTACGTTGAGCAGTTCTTC. It translates to CASSDKQGTLYVEQFF.

The CDR3 sequence: CASSWGGSDYEQYF. The CDR3 bases are TGTGCCAGCAGCTGGGGGGGCTCCGACTACGAGCAGTACTTC. The rearrangement joins TRBV7-9 to TRBJ2-7, with a weak D call TRBD2 (7 bases). CDR3 length: 14 residues. V was pared by 4 bases and J by 3 bases, with 13 bases between. Looked up from germline, CDR1 is SEHNR and CDR2 is FQNEAQ (reference sequence).

This clone occurred a few times. This chain links TRBV27 with TRBJ1-3, with D possibly matching TRBD1 (5 bases). V dropped 1 base and J dropped 3 bases, with 10 bases sitting between them. The CDR3 consists of 15 residues. Per germline, CDR1 MNHEY and CDR2 SMNVEV (reference sequence). This CDR3 reads CASSLYAGSGNTIYF. CDR3 nucleotides: TGTGCCAGCAGTTTATACGCAGGGAGTGGAAACACCATATATTTT.

This clone was seen at least ten times. The chain recombines TRBV30 with TRBJ2-1, with D perhaps matching TRBD1 (6 bases). The CDR3 has 12 residues. Germline V gives CDR1 GTSNPN, CDR2 SVGIG (reference sequence). Trimming shortened V by 3 bases and J by 14 bases, and 17 bases separated the two germline ends. The CDR3 DNA sequence: TGTGCCTGGAGCTTGGACAGCCCGTGGGAGTTCTTC. Protein: CAWSLDSPWEFF.

This clone has more than one count but fewer than ten. The chain is built from TRBV10-3 and TRBJ2-6; no clear D gene. Germline CDR1 and CDR2: ENHRY and SYGVKD. V lost 3 bases to trimming and J lost 0 bases, with 9 bases between them. This CDR3 has 16 residues. CDR3 sequence reads: CAISESSNSGANVLTF. CDR3 coding DNA: TGTGCCATCAGTGAATCGTCGAACTCTGGGGCCAACGTCCTGACTTTC.

The CDR3 coding sequence is TGTGCCAGCAGCAAAGAAGGCGATCAGCCCCAGCATTTT. Its protein is CASSKEGDQPQHF. The V and J genes are TRBV21-1 and TRBJ1-5. TRBV21-1 is a listed pseudogene. The length of the CDR3 is 13 residues.

This clone was seen only a few times. The genes are TRBV29-1 and TRBJ1-5; 10 bases fit TRBD1. CDR1 and CDR2 (germline): SQVTM, ANQGSEA. The CDR3 is 13 amino acids. The J segment lost 3 bases and the V segment lost 6 bases, leaving 2 bases of the junction unmatched. The CDR3 loop is CSVGTGANQPQHF. Written as DNA, the CDR3 is TGCAGCGTGGGGACAGGGGCCAATCAGCCCCAGCATTTT. Together with reference TRBV29-1 and TRBJ1-5, the CDR3 gives the full variable domain: SAVISQKPSRDICQRGTSLTIQCQVDSQVTMMFWYRQQPGQSLTLIATANQGSEATYESGFVIDKFPISRPNLTFSTLTVSNMSPEDSSIYLCSVGTGANQPQHFGDGTRLSIL.

The chain employs TRBV11-2 and TRBJ1-1; 7 bases agree with TRBD1. The V segment lost 2 bases and the J segment 3 bases; nucleotides outside the gene matches: 6. The CDR3 is 15 amino acids. The germline CDR1 and CDR2 sequences are SGHAT and FQNNGV. CDR3 nucleotide sequence: TGTGCCAGCAGCTTACGACAGGGTACGGACACTGAAGCTTTCTTT. It encodes CASSLRQGTDTEAFF.

The genes are TRBV11-2 and TRBJ2-1; D could derive from TRBD1 or TRBD2 (5 bases each). The CDR3 contains 15 residues. The V end lost 4 bases, the J end lost 4 bases, and 14 bases lay between the germline ends. The V gene's germline CDR1 is SGHAT and CDR2 FQNNGV. CDR3 sequence reads: CASSSSLGEYNEQFF. The DNA for the CDR3 is TGTGCCAGCAGCTCCTCCCTGGGGGAGTACAATGAGCAGTTCTTC.

The chain employs TRBV4-1 and TRBJ1-3; D unresolved. Trimming took 0 bases from V and 1 from J, leaving 10 bases between them. Germline CDR1 and CDR2: MGHRA and YSYEKL. This CDR3 contains 16 residues. CDR3 DNA sequence: TGCGCCAGCAGCCAAGAGCAGCCACGGTCTGGAAACACCATATATTTT. Translating gives CASSQEQPRSGNTIYF.

For this clone: Distinct nucleotide sequences in the sample also encode this CDR3. The V gene is TRBV6-5, the J gene TRBJ1-2; 10 positions match TRBD1. The CDR3 contains 13 residues. CDR1 is MNHEY and CDR2 is SVGAGI in the germline V gene. The V and J ends lost 6 bases and 4 bases, in that order; junction bases with no gene match: 2. DNA of the CDR3: TGTGCCAGCAGACGACAGGGGGCCTATGGCTACACCTTC. It codes for CASRRQGAYGYTF.

The rearrangement joins TRBV4-1 to TRBJ2-7; D gene uncertain. CDR1 MGHRA and CDR2 YSYEKL come from the germline V gene. V gave up 4 bases and J gave up 4 bases, with 20 bases separating them. CDR3 length: 16 amino acids. The CDR3 loop reads CASSLGPDQTQYEQYF. The CDR3 DNA sequence: TGCGCCAGCAGCCTAGGACCCGACCAAACTCAATACGAGCAGTACTTC.

The chain links TRBV2 to TRBJ2-5, with D uncertain. Germline values: CDR1 SNHLY, CDR2 FYNNEI. The V end was cut by 0 bases, the J end by 0 bases, with 8 bases between. The CDR3 is made up of 15 amino acids. CDR3 amino acids: CASSEAGIYQETQYF. DNA of the CDR3: TGTGCCAGCAGTGAAGCTGGGATATACCAAGAGACCCAGTACTTC.

The J gene is TRBJ2-7, the V gene TRBV9; 9 bases line up with TRBD1. Trimming took 0 bases from V and 3 from J; bases not matched to a gene: 10. Germline CDR1 SGDLS, CDR2 YYNGEE. The CDR3 loop spans 17 amino acids. The CDR3 is CASSVEEGTGRRYEQYF. CDR3 nucleotide sequence: TGTGCCAGCAGCGTAGAGGAAGGGACAGGGAGGCGCTACGAGCAGTACTTC.

This chain uses TRBV7-6 with TRBJ2-1, with 7 bases fitting TRBD2. J lost 0 bases, V lost 5 bases, and 4 bases had no gene match. There are 15 residues in the CDR3. Germline V CDR1 and CDR2: SGHVS, FNYEAQ. Here the CDR3 reads CASSASGPSYNEQFF. The DNA of the CDR3 is TGTGCCAGCAGCGCTAGCGGACCCTCCTACAATGAGCAGTTCTTC.

V usage is TRBV7-2 and J usage is TRBJ1-2; 9 nucleotides agree with TRBD1. Germline-derived CDR1 and CDR2 are SGHTA and FQGNSA. With V trimmed by 0 bases and J by 8 bases, 13 bases remained unmatched. The CDR3 has 17 amino acids. The CDR3 nucleotides read TGTGCCAGCAGCTTAGCTGGGACAGGGTTGAAGCGGGGCGGCTACACCTTC. Translating it yields CASSLAGTGLKRGGYTF.

The V call is TRBV28, the J call TRBJ2-1; D call uncertain. Between the trimmed V and J ends, which lost 5 bases and 4 bases, there was a span of 15 bases. In germline, CDR1 is MDHEN, CDR2 SYDVKM. The CDR3 totals 15 residues. The CDR3 here is CASSVAMAGYNEQFF. CDR3 sequence (DNA): TGTGCCAGCAGTGTAGCAATGGCAGGATACAATGAGCAGTTCTTC.

The chain joins TRBV25-1 to TRBJ2-1; TRBD1 matches 8 bases. The CDR3 spans 13 residues. Looked up from germline, CDR1 is MGHDK and CDR2 is SYGVNS. V gave up 8 bases and J gave up 2 bases; unmatched junction bases: 2. The DNA of the CDR3 is TGTGCCAGCGGACAGGGCACCTACAATGAGCAGTTCTTC. Translating it yields CASGQGTYNEQFF.

This chain uses TRBV27 with TRBJ2-7, with 9 positions matching TRBD2. CDR1 and CDR2 (germline): MNHEY, SMNVEV (reference sequence). V shed 0 bases and J 0 bases; nucleotides not matched to a gene: 0. The CDR3 spans 15 residues. The CDR3 coding sequence is TGTGCCAGCAGTTTATCTAGCGGGGGCTCCTACGAGCAGTACTTC. This encodes CASSLSSGGSYEQYF.

This clone has more than one count but fewer than ten. J is TRBJ2-7 and V is TRBV5-1; 11 positions match TRBD2. CDR3 length: 15 amino acids. With V trimmed by 4 bases and J by 2 bases, 5 bases remained unmatched. Per the germline V gene, CDR1 is SGHRS and CDR2 is YFSETQ. Here the CDR3 DNA reads TGCGCCAGCAGCATACTAGCGGGGGCCACCTACGAGCAGTACTTC. Translated, it gives CASSILAGATYEQYF.

This clone was recorded once. This sequence joins TRBV18 and TRBJ2-3; D is perhaps TRBD1 (6 bases). Germline V gene lookup returns CDR1 KGHSH and CDR2 LQKENI. The CDR3 contains 13 residues. Trimming pared 5 bases from V and 3 bases from J, leaving 9 bases between. The CDR3 reads CASSSTGTDTQYF. CDR3 in DNA: TGTGCCAGCTCATCGACAGGAACAGATACGCAGTATTTT.

This clone was picked up one time. A read error may produce the germline difference seen at one junction end. This chain links TRBV5-6 with TRBJ1-1, with D unclear. The CDR3 runs 11 residues. Germline V gene lookup returns CDR1 SGHDT and CDR2 YYEEEE. Written as DNA, the CDR3 is TGTGCCAGCAGCCGGCTGGATGCACCGCTTTTT. This sequence encodes CASSRLDAPLF.

The chain has TRBV4-1 and TRBJ1-1; 8 bases agree with TRBD1. V lost 1 base to trimming and J lost 5 bases; unmatched junction nucleotides: 6. The CDR3 has 15 amino acids. Germline V gene lookup returns CDR1 MGHRA and CDR2 YSYEKL. CDR3 bases: TGCGCCAGCAGCCAAGGCTGGACAGGGACTACTGAAGCTTTCTTT. It is translated as CASSQGWTGTTEAFF.

With regard to this clone: Other nucleotide sequences from this sample produce the same CDR3. The chain uses TRBV19 and TRBJ1-2; TRBD1 might be the D (6 bases). The CDR3 runs 13 residues. Germline V gene lookup returns CDR1 LNHDA and CDR2 SQIVND (reference sequence). V lost 7 bases, J lost 0 bases, and 9 bases lay in between. CDR3 sequence: CASIGGPNYGYTF. CDR3 nucleotides: TGTGCCAGTATTGGGGGCCCTAACTATGGCTACACCTTC.

The chain is built from TRBV7-7 and TRBJ1-2; 7 bases line up with TRBD1. V was clipped by 4 bases and J by 5 bases; unmatched bases: 10. Germline CDR1 and CDR2: SSHAT and FNYEAQ (reference sequence). The CDR3 extends over 15 amino acids. In DNA, the CDR3 is TGTGCCAGCAGCTCGCACCGACAGGGAAAGTATGGCTACACCTTC. This sequence encodes CASSSHRQGKYGYTF.